This TCR beta chain was recorded in a study of blood T cell repertoires in COVID-19. Methods used by the authors: For nucleated cells, counts were estimated from reference gene primer amplification. Assay used: immunoSEQ multiplex PCR; TCRdb lists only in-frame clones, some missing. D and trimming come from the DNA, and the V and J calls and clone size come from that table. In the table there are about 250,000 clones, 70% to 90% of which are singletons. Germline-derived CDR1 and CDR2 are SGHKS and YYEKEE (reference sequence). CDR3 length: 16 amino acids. Trimming left V 6 bases short and J 4 bases short, with 22 bases between.

The chain is built from TRBV5-5 and TRBJ1-2; D not resolved. The sequenced material came from PBMCs or T cells enriched from blood (not recorded which). The receptor was derived from a woman in her fifties or sixties who had been exposed to COVID-19. CDR3: CASNSQRMERIYGYTF. As DNA, the CDR3 is TGTGCCAGCAACTCCCAGCGAATGGAGAGAATCTATGGCTACACCTTC.